This T cell receptor (beta chain) appears in the sequencing data of a study of CD8+CD57+ T cells in acquired aplastic anemia. Study-wide results and limits: A significant difference in CD8+ Simpson's diversity between patients and controls was not found.

Genomic DNA acted as the template from which TCR beta VDJ combination and CDR3 sequence profiling were carried out. TCRdb reprocessed the reads via MiXCR and lists one record per CDR3 protein. The data contain more than 150,000 distinct CDR3 sequences, around 50% of them singletons. Patients sequenced had flow cytometry evidence of CD8+CD57+ cell expansion. This clonotype was counted at least ten times. The antigen remains undetermined. This CDR3 comprises 15 residues. Trimming shortened V by 2 bases and J by 2 bases, and 12 bases separated the two germline ends. Sequenced: sorted CD4+, CD8+, or CD8+CD57+ T cells (not recorded which) from PBMCs. V usage is TRBV12-3 or TRBV12-4 and J usage is TRBJ1-1; unclear D gene. The sequence was obtained from a human donor with aplastic anemia. This chain's CDR3 is CASSLTGMGNTEAFF. The DNA of the CDR3 is TGTGCCAGCAGTTTAACGGGGATGGGAAACACTGAAGCTTTCTTT.